This T cell receptor beta chain derives from a study of metastatic and nonmetastatic thyroid tumors. Study context: Comparison of repertoires was carried out across blood and tumor or nodule tissue from malignant and benign thyroid patients. General study results and limits: It was reportedly found that TCR beta diversity was significantly higher in malignant thyroid tumors than in benign nodules, a difference seen in both blood and tumor samples.

Ahead of thyroid surgery, no patient had received treatment of any kind. The CDR3 length is 16 residues. V shed 5 bases, J shed 5 bases, and the junction held 13 bases outside the gene matches. CDR1 is SEHNR, CDR2 FQNEAQ, per germline (reference sequence). Methods used by the authors: CDR3 differences across clinicopathological groups were used to build a distant-metastasis classifier for papillary thyroid cancer. MiXCR was used by TCRdb to re-call the PCR reads. These V and J calls originate from TCRdb's pipeline instead of the authors' own analysis. The sample has around 9,000 clones; about a quarter are singletons. A word on this clone: Its specificity is unknown.

The chain employs TRBV7-9 and TRBJ2-5; 8 nucleotides align to TRBD1. The sequence was collected from a female donor with papillary thyroid cancer or a benign thyroid nodule (not recorded which). Some clones in this sample may be carry-over from other donors' samples. Specimen: adjacent normal tissue. This chain's CDR3 is CASSGLGQVTRETQYF. The CDR3 DNA sequence: TGTGCCAGCAGCGGGTTGGGACAGGTGACCAGGGAGACCCAGTACTTC.